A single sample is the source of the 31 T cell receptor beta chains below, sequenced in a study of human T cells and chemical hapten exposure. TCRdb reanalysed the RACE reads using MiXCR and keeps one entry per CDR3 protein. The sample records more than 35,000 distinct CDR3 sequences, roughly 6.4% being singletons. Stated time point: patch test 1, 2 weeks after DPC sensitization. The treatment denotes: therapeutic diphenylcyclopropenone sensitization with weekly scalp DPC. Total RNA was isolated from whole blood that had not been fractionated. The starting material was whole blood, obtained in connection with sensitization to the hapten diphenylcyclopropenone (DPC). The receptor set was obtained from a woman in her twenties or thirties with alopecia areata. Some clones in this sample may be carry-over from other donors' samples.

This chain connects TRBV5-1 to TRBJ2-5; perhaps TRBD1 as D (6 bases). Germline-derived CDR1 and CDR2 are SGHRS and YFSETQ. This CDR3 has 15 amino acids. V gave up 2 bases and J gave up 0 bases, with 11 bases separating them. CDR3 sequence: CASSFRDINQETQYF. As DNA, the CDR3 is TGCGCCAGCAGCTTCCGGGACATCAACCAAGAGACCCAGTACTTC.

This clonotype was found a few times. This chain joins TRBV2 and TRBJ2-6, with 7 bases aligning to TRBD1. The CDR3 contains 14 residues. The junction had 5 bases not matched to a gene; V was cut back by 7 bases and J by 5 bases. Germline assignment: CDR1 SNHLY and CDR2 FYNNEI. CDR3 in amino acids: CASTQTGRANVLTF. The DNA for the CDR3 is TGTGCCAGCACTCAGACAGGGCGGGCCAACGTCCTGACTTTC.

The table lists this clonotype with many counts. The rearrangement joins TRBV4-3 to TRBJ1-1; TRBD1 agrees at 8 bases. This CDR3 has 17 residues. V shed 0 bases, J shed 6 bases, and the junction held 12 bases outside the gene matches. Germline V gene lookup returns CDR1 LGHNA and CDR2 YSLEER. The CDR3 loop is CASSQDGGQGAWAEAFF. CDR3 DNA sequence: TGCGCCAGCAGCCAAGATGGAGGGCAGGGGGCTTGGGCTGAAGCTTTCTTT.

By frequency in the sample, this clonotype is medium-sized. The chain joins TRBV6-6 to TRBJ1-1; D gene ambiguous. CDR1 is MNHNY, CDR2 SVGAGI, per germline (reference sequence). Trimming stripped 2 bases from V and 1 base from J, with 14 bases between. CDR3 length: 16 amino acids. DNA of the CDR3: TGTGCCAGCAGTTACACCCCTAGCGGGGAGAACACTGAAGCTTTCTTT. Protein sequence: CASSYTPSGENTEAFF.

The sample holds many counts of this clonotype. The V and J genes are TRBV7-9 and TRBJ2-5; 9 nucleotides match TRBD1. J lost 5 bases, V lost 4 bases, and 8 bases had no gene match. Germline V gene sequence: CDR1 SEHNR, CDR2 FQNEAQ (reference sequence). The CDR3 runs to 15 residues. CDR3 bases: TGTGCCAGCAGCTCTGGGACAGGGATGATCGAGACCCAGTACTTC. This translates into CASSSGTGMIETQYF.

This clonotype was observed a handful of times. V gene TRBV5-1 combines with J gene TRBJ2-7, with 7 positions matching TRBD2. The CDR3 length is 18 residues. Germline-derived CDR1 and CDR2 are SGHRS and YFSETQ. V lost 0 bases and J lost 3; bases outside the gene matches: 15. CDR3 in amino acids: CASSLVGGFSNRHYEQYF. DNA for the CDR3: TGCGCCAGCAGCTTGGTGGGGGGGTTTTCCAACCGTCACTACGAGCAGTACTTC.

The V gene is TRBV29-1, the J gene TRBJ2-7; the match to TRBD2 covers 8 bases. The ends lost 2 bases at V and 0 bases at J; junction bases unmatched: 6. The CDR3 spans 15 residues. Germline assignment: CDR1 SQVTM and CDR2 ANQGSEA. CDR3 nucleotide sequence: TGCAGCGTTGAATTGGCGGGGGGCAGCTCCTACGAGCAGTACTTC. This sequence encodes CSVELAGGSSYEQYF.

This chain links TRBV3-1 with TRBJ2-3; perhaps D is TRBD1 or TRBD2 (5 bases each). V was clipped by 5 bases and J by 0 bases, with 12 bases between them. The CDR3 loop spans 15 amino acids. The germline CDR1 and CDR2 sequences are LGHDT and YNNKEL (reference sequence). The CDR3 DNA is TGTGCCAGCAGCGCCGGGGCCGCTAGCACAGATACGCAGTATTTT. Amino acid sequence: CASSAGAASTDTQYF.

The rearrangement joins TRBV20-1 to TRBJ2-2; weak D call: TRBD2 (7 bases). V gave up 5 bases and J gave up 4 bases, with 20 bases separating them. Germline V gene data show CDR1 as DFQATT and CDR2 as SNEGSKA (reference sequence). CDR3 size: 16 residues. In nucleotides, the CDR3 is TGCAGTGCTGGCTGGGGGGGGGCGCCTACCACCGGGGAGCTGTTTTTT. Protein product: CSAGWGGAPTTGELFF.

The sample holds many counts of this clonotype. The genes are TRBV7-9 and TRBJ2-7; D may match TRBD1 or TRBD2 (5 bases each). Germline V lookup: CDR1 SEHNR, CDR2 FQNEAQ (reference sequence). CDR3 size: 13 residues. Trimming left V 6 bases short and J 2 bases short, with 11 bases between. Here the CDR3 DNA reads TGTGCCAGCAGTTTGGGGACCCCCTACGAGCAGTACTTC. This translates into CASSLGTPYEQYF. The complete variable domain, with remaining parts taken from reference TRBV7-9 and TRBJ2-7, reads DTGVSQNPRHKITKRGQNVTFRCDPISEHNRLYWYRQTLGQGPEFLTYFQNEAQLEKSRLLSDRFSAERPKGSFSTLEIQRTEQGDSAMYLCASSLGTPYEQYFGPGTRLTVT.

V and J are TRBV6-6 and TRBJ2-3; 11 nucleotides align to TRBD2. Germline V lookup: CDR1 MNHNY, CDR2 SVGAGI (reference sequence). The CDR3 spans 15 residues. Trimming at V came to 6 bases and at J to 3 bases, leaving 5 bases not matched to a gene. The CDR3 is CASSPTSGGTDTQYF. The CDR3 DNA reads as TGTGCCAGCAGCCCTACTAGCGGGGGAACAGATACGCAGTATTTT.

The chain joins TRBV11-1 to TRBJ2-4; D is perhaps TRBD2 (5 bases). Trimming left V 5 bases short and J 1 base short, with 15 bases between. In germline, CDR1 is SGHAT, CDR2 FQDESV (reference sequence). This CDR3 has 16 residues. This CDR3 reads CASSQRESRAKNIQYF. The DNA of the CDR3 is TGTGCCAGCAGCCAACGGGAATCGCGGGCCAAAAACATTCAGTACTTC.

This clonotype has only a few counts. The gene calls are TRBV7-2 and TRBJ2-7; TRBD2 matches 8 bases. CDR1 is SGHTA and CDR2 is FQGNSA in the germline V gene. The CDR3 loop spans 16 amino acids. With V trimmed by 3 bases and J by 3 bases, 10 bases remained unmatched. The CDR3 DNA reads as TGTGCCAGCAGCTTGTCACCGGGACTAGGAAGCTACGAGCAGTACTTC. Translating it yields CASSLSPGLGSYEQYF. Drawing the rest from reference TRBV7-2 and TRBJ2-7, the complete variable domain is GAGVSQSPSNKVTEKGKDVELRCDPISGHTALYWYRQSLGQGLEFLIYFQGNSAPDKSGLPSDRFSAERTGGSVSTLTIQRTQQEDSAVYLCASSLSPGLGSYEQYFGPGTRLTVT.

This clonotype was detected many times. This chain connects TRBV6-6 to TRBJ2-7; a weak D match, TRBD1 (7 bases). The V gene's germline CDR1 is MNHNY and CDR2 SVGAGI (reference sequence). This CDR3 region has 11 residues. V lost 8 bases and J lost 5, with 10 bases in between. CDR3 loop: CASQGGDEQYF. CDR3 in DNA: TGTGCCAGCCAGGGGGGCGACGAGCAGTACTTC.

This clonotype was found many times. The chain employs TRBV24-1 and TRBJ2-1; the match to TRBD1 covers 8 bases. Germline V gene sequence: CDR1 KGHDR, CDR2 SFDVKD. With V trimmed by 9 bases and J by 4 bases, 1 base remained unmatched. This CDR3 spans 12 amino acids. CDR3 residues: CATRTGYNEQFF. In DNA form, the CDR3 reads TGTGCCACCCGGACAGGGTACAATGAGCAGTTCTTC.

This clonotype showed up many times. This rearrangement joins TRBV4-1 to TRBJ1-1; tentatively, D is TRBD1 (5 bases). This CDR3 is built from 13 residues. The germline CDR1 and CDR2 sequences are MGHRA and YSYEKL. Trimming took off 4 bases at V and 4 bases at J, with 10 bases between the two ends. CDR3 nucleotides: TGCGCCAGCAGCCTTGGGGGGGGCACTGAAGCTTTCTTT. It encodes CASSLGGGTEAFF.

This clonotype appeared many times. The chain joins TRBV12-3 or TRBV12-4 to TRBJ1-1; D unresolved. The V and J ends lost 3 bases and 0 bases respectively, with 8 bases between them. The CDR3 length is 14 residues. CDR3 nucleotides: TGTGCCAGCAGTTTTGGCGGGATGAACACTGAAGCTTTCTTT. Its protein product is CASSFGGMNTEAFF.

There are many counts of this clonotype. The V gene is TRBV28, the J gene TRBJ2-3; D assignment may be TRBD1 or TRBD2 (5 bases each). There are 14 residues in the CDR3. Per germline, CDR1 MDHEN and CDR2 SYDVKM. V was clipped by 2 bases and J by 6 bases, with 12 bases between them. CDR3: CASSLGGIKDTQYF. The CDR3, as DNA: TGTGCCAGCAGTTTAGGGGGAATTAAGGATACGCAGTATTTT.

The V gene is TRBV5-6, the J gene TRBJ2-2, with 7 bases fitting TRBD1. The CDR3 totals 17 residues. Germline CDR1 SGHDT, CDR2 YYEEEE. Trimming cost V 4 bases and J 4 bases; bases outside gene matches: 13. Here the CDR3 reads CASSRDRATVFTGELFF. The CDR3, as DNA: TGTGCCAGCAGCCGTGACAGGGCCACCGTGTTCACCGGGGAGCTGTTTTTT. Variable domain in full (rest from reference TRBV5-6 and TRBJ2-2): DAGVTQSPTHLIKTRGQQVTLRCSPKSGHDTVSWYQQALGQGPQFIFQYYEEEERQRGNFPDRFSGHQFPNYSSELNVNALLLGDSALYLCASSRDRATVFTGELFFGEGSRLTVL.

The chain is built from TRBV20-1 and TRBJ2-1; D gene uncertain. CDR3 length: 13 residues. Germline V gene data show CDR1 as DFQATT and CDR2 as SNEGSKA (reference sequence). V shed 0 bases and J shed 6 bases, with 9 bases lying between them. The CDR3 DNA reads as TGCAGTGCTAGAGAACCGACTCGCAATGAGCAGTTCTTC. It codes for CSAREPTRNEQFF.

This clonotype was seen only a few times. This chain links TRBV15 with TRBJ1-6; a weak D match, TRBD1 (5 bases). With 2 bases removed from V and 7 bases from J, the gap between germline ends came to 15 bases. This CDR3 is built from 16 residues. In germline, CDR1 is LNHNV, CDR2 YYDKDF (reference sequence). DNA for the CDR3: TGTGCCACCAGCAGAAAAAGGGGCGAGCCGAATTCACCCCTCCACTTT. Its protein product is CATSRKRGEPNSPLHF.

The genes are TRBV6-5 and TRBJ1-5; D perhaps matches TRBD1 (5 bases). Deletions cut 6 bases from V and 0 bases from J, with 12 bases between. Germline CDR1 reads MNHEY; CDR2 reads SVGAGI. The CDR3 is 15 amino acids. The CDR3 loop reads CASSVTEYSNQPQHF. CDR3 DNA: TGTGCCAGCAGCGTGACAGAGTATAGCAATCAGCCCCAGCATTTT.

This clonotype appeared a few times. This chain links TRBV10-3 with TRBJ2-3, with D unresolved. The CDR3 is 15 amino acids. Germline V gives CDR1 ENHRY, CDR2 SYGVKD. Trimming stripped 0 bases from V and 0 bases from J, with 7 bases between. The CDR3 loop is CAISESSGSTDTQYF. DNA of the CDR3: TGTGCCATCAGTGAGTCTTCAGGTAGCACAGATACGCAGTATTTT.

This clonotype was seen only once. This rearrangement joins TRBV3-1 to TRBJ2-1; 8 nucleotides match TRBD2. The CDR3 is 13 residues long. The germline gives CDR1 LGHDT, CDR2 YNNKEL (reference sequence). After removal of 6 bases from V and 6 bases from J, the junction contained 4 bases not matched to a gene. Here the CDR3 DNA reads TGTGCCAGCAGAACTAGCGGTGTCAATGAGCAGTTCTTC. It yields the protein CASRTSGVNEQFF.

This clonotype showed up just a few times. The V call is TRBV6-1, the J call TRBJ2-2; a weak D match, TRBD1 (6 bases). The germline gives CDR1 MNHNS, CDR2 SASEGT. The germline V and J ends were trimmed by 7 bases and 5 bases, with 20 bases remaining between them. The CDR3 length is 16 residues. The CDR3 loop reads CASKSFPGARTGELFF. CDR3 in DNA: TGTGCCAGCAAGTCTTTCCCAGGGGCTAGAACCGGGGAGCTGTTTTTT.

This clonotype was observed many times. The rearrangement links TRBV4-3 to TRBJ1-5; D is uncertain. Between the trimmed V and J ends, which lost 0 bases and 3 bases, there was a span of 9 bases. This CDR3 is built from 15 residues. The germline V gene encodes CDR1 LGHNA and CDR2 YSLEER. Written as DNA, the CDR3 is TGCGCCAGCAGCCAAGAAGGCAGGACCAATCAGCCCCAGCATTTT. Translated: CASSQEGRTNQPQHF.

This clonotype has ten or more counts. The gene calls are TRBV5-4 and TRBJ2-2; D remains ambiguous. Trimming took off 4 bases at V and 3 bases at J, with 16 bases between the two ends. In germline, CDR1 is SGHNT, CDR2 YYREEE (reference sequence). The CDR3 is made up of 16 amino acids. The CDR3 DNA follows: TGTGCCAGCAGCCCCAAGCAGGTCGATGACACCGGGGAGCTGTTTTTT. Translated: CASSPKQVDDTGELFF.

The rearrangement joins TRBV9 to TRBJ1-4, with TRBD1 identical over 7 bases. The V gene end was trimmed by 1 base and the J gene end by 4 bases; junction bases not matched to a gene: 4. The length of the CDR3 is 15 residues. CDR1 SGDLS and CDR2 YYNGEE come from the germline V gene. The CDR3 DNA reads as TGTGCCAGCAGCGTACTGGGACAGATTAATGAAAAACTGTTTTTT. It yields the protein CASSVLGQINEKLFF.

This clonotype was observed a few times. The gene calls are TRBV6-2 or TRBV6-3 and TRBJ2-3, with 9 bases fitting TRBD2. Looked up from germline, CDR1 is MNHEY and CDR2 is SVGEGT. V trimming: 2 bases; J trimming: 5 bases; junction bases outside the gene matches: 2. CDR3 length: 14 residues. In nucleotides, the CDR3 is TGTGCCAGCAGTTACGGTAGCGGGGGAGATACGCAGTATTTT. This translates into CASSYGSGGDTQYF.

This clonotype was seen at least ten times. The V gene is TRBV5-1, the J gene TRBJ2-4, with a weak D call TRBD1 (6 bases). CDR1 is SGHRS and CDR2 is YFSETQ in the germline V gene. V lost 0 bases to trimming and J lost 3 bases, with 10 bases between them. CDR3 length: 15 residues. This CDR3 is CASSLDRAGKNIQYF. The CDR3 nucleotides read TGCGCCAGCAGCTTGGACAGGGCAGGCAAAAACATTCAGTACTTC. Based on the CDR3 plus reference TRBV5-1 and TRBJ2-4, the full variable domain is KAGVTQTPRYLIKTRGQQVTLSCSPISGHRSVSWYQQTPGQGLQFLFEYFSETQRNKGNFPGRFSGRQFSNSRSEMNVSTLELGDSALYLCASSLDRAGKNIQYFGAGTRLSVL.

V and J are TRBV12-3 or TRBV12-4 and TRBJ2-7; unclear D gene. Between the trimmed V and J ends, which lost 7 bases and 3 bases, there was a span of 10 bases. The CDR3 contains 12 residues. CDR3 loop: CASTETLYEQYF. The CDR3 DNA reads TGTGCCAGCACCGAGACTCTCTACGAGCAGTACTTC.